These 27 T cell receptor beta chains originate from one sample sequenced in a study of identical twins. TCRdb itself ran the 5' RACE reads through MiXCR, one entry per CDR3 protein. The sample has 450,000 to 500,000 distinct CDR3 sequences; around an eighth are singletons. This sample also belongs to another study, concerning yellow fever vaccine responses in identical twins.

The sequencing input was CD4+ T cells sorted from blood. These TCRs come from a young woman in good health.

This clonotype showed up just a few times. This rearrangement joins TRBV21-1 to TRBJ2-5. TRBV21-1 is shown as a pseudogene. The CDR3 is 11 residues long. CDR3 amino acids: CASSYEETQYF. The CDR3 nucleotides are TGTGCCAGCAGCTATGAAGAGACCCAGTACTTC.

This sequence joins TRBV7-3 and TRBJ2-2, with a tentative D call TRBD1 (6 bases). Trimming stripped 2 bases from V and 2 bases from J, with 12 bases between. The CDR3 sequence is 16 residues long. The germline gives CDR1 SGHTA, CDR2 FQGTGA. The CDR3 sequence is CASSLYGTLNTGELFF. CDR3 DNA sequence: TGTGCCAGCAGCTTATATGGGACACTTAACACCGGGGAGCTGTTTTTT.

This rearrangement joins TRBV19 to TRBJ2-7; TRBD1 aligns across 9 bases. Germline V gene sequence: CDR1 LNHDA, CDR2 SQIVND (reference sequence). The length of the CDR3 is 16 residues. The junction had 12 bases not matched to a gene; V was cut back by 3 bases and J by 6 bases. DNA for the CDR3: TGTGCCAGTAGTATGGCGGGGACAGGGAGGGTTCGCGAGCAGTACTTC. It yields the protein CASSMAGTGRVREQYF.

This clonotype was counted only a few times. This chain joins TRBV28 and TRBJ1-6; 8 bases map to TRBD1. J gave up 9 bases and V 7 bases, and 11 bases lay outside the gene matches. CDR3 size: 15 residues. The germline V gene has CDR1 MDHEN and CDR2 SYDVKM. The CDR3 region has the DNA TGTGCCAGCACCACAACGGACAGGGATGGTTCACCCCTCCACTTT. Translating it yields CASTTTDRDGSPLHF.

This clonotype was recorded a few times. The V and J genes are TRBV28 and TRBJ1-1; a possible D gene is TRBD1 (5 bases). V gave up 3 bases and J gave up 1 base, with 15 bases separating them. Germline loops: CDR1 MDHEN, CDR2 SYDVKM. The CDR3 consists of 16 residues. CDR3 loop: CASSFPGGVANTEAFF. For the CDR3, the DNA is TGTGCCAGCAGTTTCCCTGGGGGGGTGGCGAACACTGAAGCTTTCTTT.

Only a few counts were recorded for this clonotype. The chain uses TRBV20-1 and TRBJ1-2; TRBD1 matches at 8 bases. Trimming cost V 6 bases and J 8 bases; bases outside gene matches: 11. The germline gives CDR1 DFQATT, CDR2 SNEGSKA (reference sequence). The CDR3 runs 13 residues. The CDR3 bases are TGCAGTGCGCGATCCGGGACAGGAGAAGGCTACACCTTC. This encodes CSARSGTGEGYTF.

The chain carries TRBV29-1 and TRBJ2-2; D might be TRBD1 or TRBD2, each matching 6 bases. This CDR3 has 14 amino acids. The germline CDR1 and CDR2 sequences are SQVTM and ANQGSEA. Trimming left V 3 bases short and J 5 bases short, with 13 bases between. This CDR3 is CSVDGGARTGELFF. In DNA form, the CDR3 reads TGCAGCGTTGACGGGGGCGCGAGGACCGGGGAGCTGTTTTTT.

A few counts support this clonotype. The CDR3 loop reads CASSLNEALGKYF. In nucleotides, the CDR3 is TGTGCCAGCAGCTTAAATGAGGCTCTCGGAAAGTATTTT. V is TRBV7-2 and J is TRBJ2-3; D ambiguous. Looked up from germline, CDR1 is SGHTA and CDR2 is FQGNSA. V lost 2 bases to trimming and J lost 13 bases, with 16 bases between them. CDR3 length: 13 amino acids.

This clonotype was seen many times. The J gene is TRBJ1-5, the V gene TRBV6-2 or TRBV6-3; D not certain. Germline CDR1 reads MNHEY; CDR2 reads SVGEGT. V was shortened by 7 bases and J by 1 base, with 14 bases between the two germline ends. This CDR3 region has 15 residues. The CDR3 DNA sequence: TGTGCCAGCAATAGGGAGGGCGGAAGCAATCAGCCCCAGCATTTT. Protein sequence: CASNREGGSNQPQHF.

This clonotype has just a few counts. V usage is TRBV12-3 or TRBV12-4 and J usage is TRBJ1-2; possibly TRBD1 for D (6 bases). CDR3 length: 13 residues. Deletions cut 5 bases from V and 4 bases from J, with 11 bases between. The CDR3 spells CASSRQDGYGYTF. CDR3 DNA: TGTGCCAGCAGTCGACAGGATGGCTATGGCTACACCTTC.

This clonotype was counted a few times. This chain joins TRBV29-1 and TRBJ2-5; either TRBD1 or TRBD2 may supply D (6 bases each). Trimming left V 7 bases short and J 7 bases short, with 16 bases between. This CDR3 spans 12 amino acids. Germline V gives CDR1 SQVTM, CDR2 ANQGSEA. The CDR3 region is CSAGDTGGTQYF. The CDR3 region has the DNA TGCAGCGCGGGGGACACCGGCGGGACCCAGTACTTC.

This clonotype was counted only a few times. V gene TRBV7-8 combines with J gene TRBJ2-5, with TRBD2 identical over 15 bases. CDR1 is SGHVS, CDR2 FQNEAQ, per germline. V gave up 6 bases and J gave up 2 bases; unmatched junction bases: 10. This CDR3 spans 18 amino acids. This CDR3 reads CASRKGLAGGRGQETQYF. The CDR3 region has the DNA TGTGCCAGCAGAAAAGGACTAGCGGGGGGGAGGGGTCAAGAGACCCAGTACTTC.

For the CDR3, the DNA is TGCAGCGTTCGGCGAACCACCGGGGAGCTGTTTTTT. Translated, it gives CSVRRTTGELFF. The chain links TRBV29-1 to TRBJ2-2, with D uncertain. Germline loops: CDR1 SQVTM, CDR2 ANQGSEA. V lost 5 bases and J 4 bases, leaving 8 bases between the germline ends. The length of the CDR3 is 12 residues.

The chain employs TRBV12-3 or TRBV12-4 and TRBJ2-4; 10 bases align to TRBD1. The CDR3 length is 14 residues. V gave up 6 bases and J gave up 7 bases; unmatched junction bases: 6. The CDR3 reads CASSRQGAGNIQYF. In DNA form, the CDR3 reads TGTGCCAGCAGCAGACAGGGGGCAGGGAACATTCAGTACTTC.

The CDR3 sequence is CASSDSRGRGYNEQFF. The CDR3 DNA follows: TGTGCCAGCAGTGACTCAAGGGGCCGTGGGTACAATGAGCAGTTCTTC. The chain couples TRBV6-4 to TRBJ2-1, with a tentative D call TRBD1 (5 bases). From germline, CDR1 is MRHNA and CDR2 SNTAGT. The CDR3 contains 16 residues. Trimming took 0 bases from V and 4 from J, leaving 13 bases between them.

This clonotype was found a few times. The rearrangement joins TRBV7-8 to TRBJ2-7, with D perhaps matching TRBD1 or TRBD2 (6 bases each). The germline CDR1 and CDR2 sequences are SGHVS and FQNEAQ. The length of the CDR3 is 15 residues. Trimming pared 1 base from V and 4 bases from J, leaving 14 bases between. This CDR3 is CASSLVGGQRYEQYF. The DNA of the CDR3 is TGTGCCAGCAGCTTAGTCGGGGGACAACGATACGAGCAGTACTTC.

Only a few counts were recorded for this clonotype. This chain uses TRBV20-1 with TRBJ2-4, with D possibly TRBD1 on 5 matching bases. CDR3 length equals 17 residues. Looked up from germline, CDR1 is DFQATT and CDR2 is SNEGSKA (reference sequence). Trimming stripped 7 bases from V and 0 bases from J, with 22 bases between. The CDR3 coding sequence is TGCAGTGGATTAATAGCAGGGATGAGAATAGCCAAAAACATTCAGTACTTC. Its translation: CSGLIAGMRIAKNIQYF.

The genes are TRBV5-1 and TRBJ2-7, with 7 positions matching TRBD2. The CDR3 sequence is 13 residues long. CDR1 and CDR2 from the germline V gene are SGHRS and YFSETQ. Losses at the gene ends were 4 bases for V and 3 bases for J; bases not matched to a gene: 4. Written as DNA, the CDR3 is TGCGCCAGCAGCCGGGAGGCTAACTACGAGCAGTACTTC. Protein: CASSREANYEQYF.

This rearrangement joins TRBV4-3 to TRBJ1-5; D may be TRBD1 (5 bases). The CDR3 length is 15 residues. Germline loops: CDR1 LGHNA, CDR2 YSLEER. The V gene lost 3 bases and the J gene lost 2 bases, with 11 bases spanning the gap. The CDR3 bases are TGCGCCAGCAGCCAGGCGGGGGTAGGCAATCAGCCCCAGCATTTT. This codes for CASSQAGVGNQPQHF.

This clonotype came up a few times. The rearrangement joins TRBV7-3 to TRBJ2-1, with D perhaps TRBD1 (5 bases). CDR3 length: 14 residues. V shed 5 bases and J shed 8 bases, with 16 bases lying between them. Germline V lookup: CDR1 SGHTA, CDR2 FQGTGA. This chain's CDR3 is CASSVRGAGDEQFF. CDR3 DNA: TGTGCCAGCAGCGTTAGGGGCGCTGGCGATGAGCAGTTCTTC.

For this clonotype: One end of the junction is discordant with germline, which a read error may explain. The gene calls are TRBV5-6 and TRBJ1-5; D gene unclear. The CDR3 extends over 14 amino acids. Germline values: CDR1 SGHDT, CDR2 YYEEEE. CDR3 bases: TGTGCCAGCAGCTTCTTTGGAGCAAATCAGACCCAGCATTTT. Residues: CASSFFGANQTQHF.

CDR3 amino acids: CSARDPDGRYEQYF. In nucleotides, the CDR3 is TGCAGTGCTAGAGATCCGGATGGGCGATACGAGCAGTACTTC. The chain carries TRBV20-1 and TRBJ2-7; the D is unclear. Trimming stripped 0 bases from V and 4 bases from J, with 13 bases between. CDR3 length: 14 residues. Per the germline V gene, CDR1 is DFQATT and CDR2 is SNEGSKA (reference sequence).

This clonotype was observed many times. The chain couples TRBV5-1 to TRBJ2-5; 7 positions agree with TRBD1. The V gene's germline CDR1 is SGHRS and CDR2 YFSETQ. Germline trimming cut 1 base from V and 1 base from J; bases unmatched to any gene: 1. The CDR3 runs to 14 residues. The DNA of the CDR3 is TGCGCCAGCAGCTTGAGGGGGCTCCAAGAGACCCAGTACTTC. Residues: CASSLRGLQETQYF.

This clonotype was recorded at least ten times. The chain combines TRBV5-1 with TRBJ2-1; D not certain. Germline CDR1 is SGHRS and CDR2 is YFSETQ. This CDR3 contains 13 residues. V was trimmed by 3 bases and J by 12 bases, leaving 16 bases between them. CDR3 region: CASSSLRGGGQFF. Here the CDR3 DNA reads TGCGCCAGCAGCTCCCTGCGTGGCGGTGGGCAGTTCTTC.

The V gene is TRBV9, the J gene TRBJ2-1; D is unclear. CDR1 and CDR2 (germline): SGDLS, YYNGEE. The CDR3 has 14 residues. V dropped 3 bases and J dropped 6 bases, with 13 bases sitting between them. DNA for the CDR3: TGTGCCAGCAGCGGGCATCCTGTAGCCAATGAGCAGTTCTTC. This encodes CASSGHPVANEQFF.

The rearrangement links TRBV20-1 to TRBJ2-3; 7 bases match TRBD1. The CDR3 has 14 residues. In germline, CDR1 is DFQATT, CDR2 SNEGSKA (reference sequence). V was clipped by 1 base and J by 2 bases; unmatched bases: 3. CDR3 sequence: CSARGTGVTDTQYF. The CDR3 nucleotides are TGCAGTGCTAGAGGGACAGGAGTCACAGATACGCAGTATTTT.

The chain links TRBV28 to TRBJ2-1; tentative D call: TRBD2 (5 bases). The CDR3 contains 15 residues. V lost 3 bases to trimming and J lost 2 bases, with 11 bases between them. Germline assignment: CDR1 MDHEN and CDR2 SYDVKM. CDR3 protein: CASSFAEGTYNEQFF. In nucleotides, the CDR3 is TGTGCCAGCAGTTTTGCAGAGGGAACCTACAATGAGCAGTTCTTC.